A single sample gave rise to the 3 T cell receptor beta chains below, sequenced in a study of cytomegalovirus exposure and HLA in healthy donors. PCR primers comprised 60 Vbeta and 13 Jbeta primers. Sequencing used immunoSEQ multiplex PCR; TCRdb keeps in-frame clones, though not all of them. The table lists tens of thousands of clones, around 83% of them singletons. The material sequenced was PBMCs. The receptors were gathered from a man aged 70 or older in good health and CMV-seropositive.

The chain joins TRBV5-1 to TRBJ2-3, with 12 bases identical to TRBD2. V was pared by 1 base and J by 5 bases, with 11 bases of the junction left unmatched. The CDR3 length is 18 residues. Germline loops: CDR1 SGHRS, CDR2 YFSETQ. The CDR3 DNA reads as TGCGCCAGCAGCTTGAGATATAGAGGACTAGCGGGAAAAGATACGCAGTATTTT. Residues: CASSLRYRGLAGKDTQYF. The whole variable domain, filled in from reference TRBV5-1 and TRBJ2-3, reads KAGVTQTPRYLIKTRGQQVTLSCSPISGHRSVSWYQQTPGQGLQFLFEYFSETQRNKGNFPGRFSGRQFSNSRSEMNVSTLELGDSALYLCASSLRYRGLAGKDTQYFGPGTRLTVL.

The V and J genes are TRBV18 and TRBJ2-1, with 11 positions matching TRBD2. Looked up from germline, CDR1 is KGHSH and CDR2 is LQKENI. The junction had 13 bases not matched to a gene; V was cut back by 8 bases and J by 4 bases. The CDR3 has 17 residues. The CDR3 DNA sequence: TGTGCCAGCCAGGGACTAGCGGACCCAGCCGATTACAATGAGCAGTTCTTC. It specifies CASQGLADPADYNEQFF.

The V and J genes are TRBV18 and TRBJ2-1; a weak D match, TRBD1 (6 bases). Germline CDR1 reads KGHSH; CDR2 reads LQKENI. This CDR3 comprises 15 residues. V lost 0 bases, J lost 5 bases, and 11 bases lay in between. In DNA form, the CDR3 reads TGTGCCAGCTCACCACCCCAGGGGCGAAACAATGAGCAGTTCTTC. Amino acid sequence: CASSPPQGRNNEQFF. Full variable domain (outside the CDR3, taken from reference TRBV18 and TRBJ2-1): NAGVMQNPRHLVRRRGQEARLRCSPMKGHSHVYWYRQLPEEGLKFMVYLQKENIIDESGMPKERFSAEFPKEGPSILRIQQVVRGDSAAYFCASSPPQGRNNEQFFGPGTRLTVL.